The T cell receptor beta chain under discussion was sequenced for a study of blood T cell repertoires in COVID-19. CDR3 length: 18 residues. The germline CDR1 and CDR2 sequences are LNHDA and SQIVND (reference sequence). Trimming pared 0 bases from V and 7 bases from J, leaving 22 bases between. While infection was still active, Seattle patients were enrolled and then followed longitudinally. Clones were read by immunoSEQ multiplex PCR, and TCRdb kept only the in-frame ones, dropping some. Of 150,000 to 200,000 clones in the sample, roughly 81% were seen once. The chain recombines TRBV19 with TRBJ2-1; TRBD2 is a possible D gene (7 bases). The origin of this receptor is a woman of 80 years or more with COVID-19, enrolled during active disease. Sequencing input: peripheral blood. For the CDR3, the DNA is TGTGCCAGTAGTATAGAAGGGGGGTTGGCGGGGGTTTGGAATGAGCAGTTCTTC. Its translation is CASSIEGGLAGVWNEQFF.